This TCR beta chain is drawn from a study of PD-L1 blockade in urothelial cancer. The repertoire was sequenced with immunoSEQ multiplex PCR; TCRdb's copy has only in-frame clones and lacks some. The sample shows about 76,000 clones, about nine tenths of them seen only once. Time point in this sample: pretreatment peripheral blood. V shed 5 bases and J shed 5 bases, with 16 bases lying between them. Germline loops: CDR1 MNHEY, CDR2 SVGAGI. The CDR3 is 15 amino acids. The sequencing used PBMCs, collected around atezolizumab (anti-PD-L1) treatment. The V gene is TRBV6-5, the J gene TRBJ1-5; weak D call: TRBD1 (6 bases). This receptor was identified in a man in his sixties or seventies with urothelial cancer. The CDR3: CASSAQGPGHQPQHF. The CDR3 nucleotides read TGTGCCAGCAGTGCCCAGGGGCCCGGACATCAGCCCCAGCATTTT.